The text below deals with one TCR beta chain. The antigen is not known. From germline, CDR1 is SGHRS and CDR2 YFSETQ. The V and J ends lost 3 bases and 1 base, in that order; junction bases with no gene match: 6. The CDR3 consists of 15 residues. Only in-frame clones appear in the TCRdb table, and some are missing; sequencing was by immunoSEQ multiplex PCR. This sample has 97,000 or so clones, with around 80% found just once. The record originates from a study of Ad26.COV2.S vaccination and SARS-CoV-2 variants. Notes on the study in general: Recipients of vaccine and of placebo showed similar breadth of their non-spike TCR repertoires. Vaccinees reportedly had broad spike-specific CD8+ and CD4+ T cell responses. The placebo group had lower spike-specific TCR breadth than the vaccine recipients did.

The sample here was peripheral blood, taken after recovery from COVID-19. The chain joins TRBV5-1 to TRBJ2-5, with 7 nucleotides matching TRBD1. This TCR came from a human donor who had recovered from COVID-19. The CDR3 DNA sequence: TGCGCCAGCAGCTGGGACGGGACAGCCCAAGAGACCCAGTACTTC. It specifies CASSWDGTAQETQYF.